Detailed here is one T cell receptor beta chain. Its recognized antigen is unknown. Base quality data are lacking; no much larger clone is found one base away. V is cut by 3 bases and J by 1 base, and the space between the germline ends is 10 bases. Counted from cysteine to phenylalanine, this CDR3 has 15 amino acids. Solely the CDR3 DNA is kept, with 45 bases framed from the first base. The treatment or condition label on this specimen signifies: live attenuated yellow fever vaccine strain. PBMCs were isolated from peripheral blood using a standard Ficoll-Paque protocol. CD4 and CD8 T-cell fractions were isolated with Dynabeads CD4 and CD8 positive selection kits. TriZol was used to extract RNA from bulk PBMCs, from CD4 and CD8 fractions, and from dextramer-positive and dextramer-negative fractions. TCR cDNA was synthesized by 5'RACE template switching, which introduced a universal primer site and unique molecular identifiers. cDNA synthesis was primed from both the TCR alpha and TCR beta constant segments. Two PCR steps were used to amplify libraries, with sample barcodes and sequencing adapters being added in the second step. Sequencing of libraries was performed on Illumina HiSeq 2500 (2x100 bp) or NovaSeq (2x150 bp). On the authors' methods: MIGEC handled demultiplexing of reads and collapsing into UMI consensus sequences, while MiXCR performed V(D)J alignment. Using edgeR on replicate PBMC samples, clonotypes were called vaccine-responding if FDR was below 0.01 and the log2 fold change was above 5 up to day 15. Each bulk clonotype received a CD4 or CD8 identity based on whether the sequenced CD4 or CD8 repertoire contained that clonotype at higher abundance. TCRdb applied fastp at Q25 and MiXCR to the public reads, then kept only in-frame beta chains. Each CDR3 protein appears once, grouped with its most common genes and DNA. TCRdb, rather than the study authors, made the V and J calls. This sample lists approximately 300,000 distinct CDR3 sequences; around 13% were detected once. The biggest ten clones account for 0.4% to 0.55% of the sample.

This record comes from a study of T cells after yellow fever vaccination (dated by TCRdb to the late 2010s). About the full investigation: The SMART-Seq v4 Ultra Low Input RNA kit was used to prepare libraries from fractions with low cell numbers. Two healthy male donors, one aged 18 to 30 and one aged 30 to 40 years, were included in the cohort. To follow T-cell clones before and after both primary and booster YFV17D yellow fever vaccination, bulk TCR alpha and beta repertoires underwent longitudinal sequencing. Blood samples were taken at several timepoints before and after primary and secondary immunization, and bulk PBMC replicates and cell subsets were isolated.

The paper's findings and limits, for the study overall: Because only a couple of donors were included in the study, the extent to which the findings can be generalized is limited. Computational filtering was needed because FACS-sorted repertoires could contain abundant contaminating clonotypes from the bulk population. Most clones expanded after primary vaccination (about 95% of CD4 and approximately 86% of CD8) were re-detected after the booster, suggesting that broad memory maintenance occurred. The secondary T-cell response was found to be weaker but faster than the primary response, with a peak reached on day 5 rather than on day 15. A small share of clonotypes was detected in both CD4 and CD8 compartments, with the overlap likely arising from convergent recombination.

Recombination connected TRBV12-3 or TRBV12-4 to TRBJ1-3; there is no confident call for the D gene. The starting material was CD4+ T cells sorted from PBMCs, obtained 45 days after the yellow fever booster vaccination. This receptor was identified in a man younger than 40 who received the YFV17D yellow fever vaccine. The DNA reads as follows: TGTGCCAGCAGTTTTAACAGAAGATCTGGAAACACCATATATTTT. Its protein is CASSFNRRSGNTIYF.